Each of the 3 T cell receptor beta chains below was sequenced from the same sample in a study of blood T cell repertoires in COVID-19. TCRdb's table, derived via immunoSEQ multiplex PCR, lists solely in-frame clones and lacks some. Of around 130,000 clones listed, approximately 87% are singletons. Sequenced input: peripheral blood. The receptors originated from a woman aged 45-60 years with acute or convalescent COVID-19.

The rearrangement links TRBV4-3 to TRBJ1-2; no clear D gene. CDR3 size: 16 residues. With 0 bases removed from V and 3 bases from J, the gap between germline ends came to 14 bases. Germline V CDR1 and CDR2: LGHNA, YSLEER. This chain's CDR3 is CASSQDRWAQYYGYTF. As DNA, the CDR3 is TGCGCCAGCAGCCAAGATCGTTGGGCGCAGTACTATGGCTACACCTTC.

The CDR3 DNA is TGTGCCAGCAGTCCCCGCCCAGGGTCGGACACTGAAGCTTTCTTT. It specifies CASSPRPGSDTEAFF. The rearrangement uses TRBV6-5 and TRBJ1-1; possible D gene TRBD1, 5 bases. Germline values: CDR1 MNHEY, CDR2 SVGAGI. Between the trimmed V and J ends, which lost 5 bases and 3 bases, there was a span of 16 bases. The CDR3 is made up of 15 amino acids.

The chain is built from TRBV4-3 and TRBJ2-7; D is ambiguous. This CDR3 is built from 13 residues. Germline CDR1 and CDR2: LGHNA and YSLEER. V was shortened by 0 bases and J by 6 bases, with 9 bases between the two germline ends. The CDR3 reads CASSQDQGAEQYF. DNA of the CDR3: TGCGCCAGCAGCCAAGATCAAGGAGCCGAGCAGTACTTC.